A single sample gave rise to the 5 T cell receptor beta chains below, sequenced in a study of shared T cell receptors in the human thymus. The data were produced by immunoSEQ multiplex PCR, yet TCRdb's version contains in-frame clones alone and is incomplete. The sample has 540,000 or so clones; 78% are singletons. These data were likewise used in another study, on human thymus T cells.

The specimen sequenced was thymocytes. These receptors all stem from a boy under two years old with a congenital heart defect.

This chain links TRBV6-1 with TRBJ2-7, with TRBD2 as a possible D gene (6 bases). There are 13 residues in the CDR3. CDR1 and CDR2 (germline): MNHNS, SASEGT. The V gene lost 10 bases and the J gene lost 4 bases, with 17 bases spanning the gap. The CDR3 sequence is CATLAGNLYEQYF. In nucleotides, the CDR3 is TGTGCCACTCTCGCGGGAAACCTATACGAGCAGTACTTC.

The chain joins TRBV7-9 to TRBJ2-1, with D perhaps TRBD1 (5 bases). The germline V and J ends were trimmed by 1 base and 8 bases, with 9 bases remaining between them. Germline CDR1 reads SEHNR; CDR2 reads FQNEAQ (reference sequence). CDR3 length: 13 residues. Here the CDR3 DNA reads TGTGCCAGCAGCTTAGGCAGGGAACATGAGCAGTTCTTC. Its protein is CASSLGREHEQFF. Looking up the rest from reference TRBV7-9 and TRBJ2-1 gives the full variable domain: DTGVSQNPRHKITKRGQNVTFRCDPISEHNRLYWYRQTLGQGPEFLTYFQNEAQLEKSRLLSDRFSAERPKGSFSTLEIQRTEQGDSAMYLCASSLGREHEQFFGPGTRLTVL.

The rearrangement uses TRBV2 and TRBJ2-5; 7 nucleotides align to TRBD2. The germline CDR1 and CDR2 sequences are SNHLY and FYNNEI. V lost 6 bases, J lost 5 bases, and 15 bases stayed unmatched. The CDR3 sequence is 16 residues long. The CDR3 bases are TGTGCCAGCAGCCCAGCGGGACCCACCGCCGGGGAGACCCAGTACTTC. Translation gives CASSPAGPTAGETQYF.

This chain links TRBV28 with TRBJ2-7; 10 bases match TRBD1. This CDR3 region has 18 residues. Germline lookup yields CDR1 MDHEN and CDR2 SYDVKM. J gave up 0 bases and V 3 bases, and 11 bases lay outside the gene matches. CDR3 bases: TGTGCCAGCAGTTTCGACAGGGGGCCAGGCTCAAGCTCCTACGAGCAGTACTTC. Translation gives CASSFDRGPGSSSYEQYF.

This clone was picked up one time. The V and J genes are TRBV28 and TRBJ2-1; 7 bases are shared with TRBD2. CDR1 and CDR2 (germline): MDHEN, SYDVKM. V lost 5 bases to trimming and J lost 5 bases; unmatched junction nucleotides: 9. This CDR3 is 15 amino acids long. As DNA, the CDR3 is TGTGCCAGCAGTCCCCCGGGGAGGGGCAACAATGAGCAGTTCTTC. Its translation: CASSPPGRGNNEQFF.